The 31 T cell receptor beta chains reported below all come from one sample, sequenced in a study of pediatric ulcerative colitis. The protocol was immunoSEQ multiplex PCR, while the TCRdb copy is restricted to in-frame clones and leaves out a portion. The sample comprises around 34,000 clones, about three quarters of which are singletons, and 1.1% rests with the top ten. One to two pinch biopsies were taken from the rectum during colonoscopy. The sample taken for sequencing was gut tissue. The receptors here all came from a boy between 10 and 17 years old with mild ulcerative colitis.

The chain recombines TRBV29-1 with TRBJ1-1; D unresolved. The V end lost 3 bases, the J end lost 1 base, and 9 bases lay between the germline ends. This CDR3 has 13 amino acids. CDR1 and CDR2 (germline): SQVTM, ANQGSEA. CDR3 amino acids: CSVDSDQNTEAFF. CDR3 DNA sequence: TGCAGCGTTGATTCCGACCAGAACACTGAAGCTTTCTTT.

The chain is built from TRBV25-1 and TRBJ2-7; a possible D gene is TRBD1 (6 bases). V lost 1 base and J lost 0, with 10 bases in between. The CDR3 extends over 15 amino acids. CDR1 and CDR2 (germline): MGHDK, SYGVNS. This CDR3 reads CASSESRGTSYEQYF. The CDR3 DNA is TGTGCCAGCAGTGAATCCAGGGGTACCTCCTACGAGCAGTACTTC.

This clone was found once. Other DNA sequences in the sample encode the same CDR3. The chain recombines TRBV5-1 with TRBJ2-1, with D perhaps TRBD1 or TRBD2 (6 bases each). Trimming took off 1 base at V and 4 bases at J, with 12 bases between the two ends. The CDR3 runs to 15 residues. Per germline, CDR1 SGHRS and CDR2 YFSETQ. Here the CDR3 DNA reads TGCGCCAGCAGCTTGAGGGGGGATCCGTACAATGAGCAGTTCTTC. Translation: CASSLRGDPYNEQFF.

This chain links TRBV2 with TRBJ1-5; 9 nucleotides match TRBD1. The germline gives CDR1 SNHLY, CDR2 FYNNEI. The junction had 9 bases not matched to a gene; V was cut back by 6 bases and J by 6 bases. CDR3 length: 15 amino acids. CDR3 bases: TGTGCCAGCAGGCGGGGGACAGGGATAGGTCAGCCCCAGCATTTT. It codes for CASRRGTGIGQPQHF. The entire variable domain, with the rest obtained from reference TRBV2 and TRBJ1-5, is as follows: EPEVTQTPSHQVTQMGQEVILRCVPISNHLYFYWYRQILGQKVEFLVSFYNNEISEKSEIFDDQFSVERPDGSNFTLKIRSTKLEDSAMYFCASRRGTGIGQPQHFGDGTRLSIL.

V gene TRBV11-2 combines with J gene TRBJ2-3; D unresolved. The V gene's germline CDR1 is SGHAT and CDR2 FQNNGV. The CDR3 runs 12 residues. V gave up 6 bases and J gave up 5 bases, with 9 bases separating them. The CDR3 spells CASSPTRDTQYF. The CDR3 region has the DNA TGTGCCAGCAGTCCTACCAGAGATACGCAGTATTTT.

The chain couples TRBV11-2 to TRBJ2-2; D might be TRBD1 or TRBD2, each matching 7 bases. The CDR3 loop spans 17 amino acids. CDR1 and CDR2 (germline): SGHAT, FQNNGV. The germline V and J ends were trimmed by 5 bases and 2 bases, with 18 bases remaining between them. DNA of the CDR3: TGTGCCAGCAGCCCCTGGGAGGGGGCTATCAACACCGGGGAGCTGTTTTTT. As protein: CASSPWEGAINTGELFF. Based on the CDR3 plus reference TRBV11-2 and TRBJ2-2, the full variable domain is EAGVAQSPRYKIIEKRQSVAFWCNPISGHATLYWYQQILGQGPKLLIQFQNNGVVDDSQLPKDRFSAERLKGVDSTLKIQPAKLEDSAVYLCASSPWEGAINTGELFFGEGSRLTVL.

V is TRBV18 and J is TRBJ1-4, with a tentative D call TRBD1 (5 bases). The germline V gene encodes CDR1 KGHSH and CDR2 LQKENI. Trimming took off 4 bases at V and 7 bases at J, with 13 bases between the two ends. This CDR3 has 14 residues. CDR3 sequence reads: CASSLDRASEKLFF. In DNA form, the CDR3 reads TGTGCCAGCTCACTAGACAGAGCTTCTGAAAAACTGTTTTTT. The full variable domain, in which reference TRBV18 and TRBJ1-4 provide the parts outside the CDR3, is NAGVMQNPRHLVRRRGQEARLRCSPMKGHSHVYWYRQLPEEGLKFMVYLQKENIIDESGMPKERFSAEFPKEGPSILRIQQVVRGDSAAYFCASSLDRASEKLFFGSGTQLSVL.

V and J are TRBV5-1 and TRBJ2-7, with TRBD1 as a possible D gene (6 bases). V was trimmed by 0 bases and J by 5 bases, leaving 12 bases between them. This CDR3 is 14 amino acids long. Germline V lookup: CDR1 SGHRS, CDR2 YFSETQ. CDR3 coding DNA: TGCGCCAGCAGCTTGGTTTCAGGGGAAAACGAGCAGTACTTC. This codes for CASSLVSGENEQYF.

CDR3 residues: CAWEGTGDEKLFF. The CDR3, as DNA: TGTGCCTGGGAAGGGACAGGGGACGAAAAACTGTTTTTT. The V gene is TRBV30, the J gene TRBJ1-4, with 10 bases identical to TRBD1. Looked up from germline, CDR1 is GTSNPN and CDR2 is SVGIG (reference sequence). Trimming cost V 5 bases and J 8 bases; bases outside gene matches: 5. CDR3 length: 13 residues.

The chain links TRBV5-6 to TRBJ1-1; perhaps TRBD1 as D (5 bases). The CDR3 totals 15 residues. The germline V gene has CDR1 SGHDT and CDR2 YYEEEE. The V and J ends lost 0 bases and 3 bases respectively, with 12 bases between them. The DNA of the CDR3 is TGTGCCAGCAGCTTGGCGCGGGGGTGGGACACTGAAGCTTTCTTT. The encoded protein is CASSLARGWDTEAFF.

CDR3 sequence: CASSYAGHQPQHF. The CDR3 region has the DNA TGTGCCAGCAGTTACGCAGGCCATCAGCCCCAGCATTTT. The chain carries TRBV6-6 and TRBJ1-5; D gene unclear. CDR3 length: 13 amino acids. Germline lookup yields CDR1 MNHNY and CDR2 SVGAGI (reference sequence). Trimming removed 2 bases at V and 5 bases at J, with 7 bases between.

This clone was picked up a small number of times. The DNA for the CDR3 is TGTGCCAGTAGTAGGAAACCGGGACTGATGAACACTGAAGCTTTCTTT. This translates into CASSRKPGLMNTEAFF. The chain recombines TRBV19 with TRBJ1-1; tentatively, D is TRBD1 (5 bases). The V gene lost 4 bases and the J gene lost 0 bases, with 15 bases spanning the gap. CDR3 size: 16 residues. CDR1 is LNHDA and CDR2 is SQIVND in the germline V gene (reference sequence).

The chain combines TRBV9 with TRBJ1-5, with D unclear. V was clipped by 4 bases and J by 6 bases, with 11 bases between them. Germline CDR1 is SGDLS and CDR2 is YYNGEE. This CDR3 contains 13 residues. This chain's CDR3 is CASSSTRGQPQHF. CDR3 bases: TGTGCCAGCAGCTCGACCCGGGGTCAGCCCCAGCATTTT.

V usage is TRBV6-5 and J usage is TRBJ1-1, with a tentative D call TRBD1 (6 bases). The V and J ends lost 0 bases and 3 bases respectively, with 8 bases between them. Germline V gene sequence: CDR1 MNHEY, CDR2 SVGAGI. The CDR3 loop spans 14 amino acids. The CDR3 DNA is TGTGCCAGCAGTTACTCGAGGGGGGACACTGAAGCTTTCTTT. It codes for CASSYSRGDTEAFF.

This chain connects TRBV2 to TRBJ2-7; 7 bases are a match to TRBD1. Germline CDR1 SNHLY, CDR2 FYNNEI. The CDR3 sequence is 15 residues long. Trimming at V came to 3 bases and at J to 4 bases, leaving 9 bases not matched to a gene. Here the CDR3 reads CASSEGQTILYEQYF. As DNA, the CDR3 is TGTGCCAGCAGTGAGGGACAGACCATTTTATACGAGCAGTACTTC.

The V gene is TRBV11-3, the J gene TRBJ2-3; 7 bases align to TRBD2. Trimming cost V 1 base and J 2 bases; bases outside gene matches: 6. The CDR3 spans 16 residues. The germline V gene has CDR1 SGHNT and CDR2 YENEEA. CDR3 amino acids: CASSLGERGDTDTQYF. The CDR3 bases are TGTGCCAGCAGCTTAGGGGAGCGGGGAGACACAGATACGCAGTATTTT.

This sequence joins TRBV12-1 and TRBJ2-2; the table calls TRBD1, which could not be checked here. TRBV12-1 is listed as a pseudogene. This CDR3 has 17 amino acids. Here the CDR3 DNA reads TGTGCCAGCAGCTTTGATCCCGACAGGCGGAAAGCCGGGGAGCTGTTTTTT. Translation: CASSFDPDRRKAGELFF.

The chain joins TRBV5-4 to TRBJ2-2, with D perhaps matching TRBD1 or TRBD2 (5 bases each). Trimming stripped 0 bases from V and 5 bases from J, with 14 bases between. The CDR3 has 16 amino acids. Germline V gene data show CDR1 as SGHNT and CDR2 as YYREEE (reference sequence). The CDR3 spells CASSLGQGRTTGELFF. The CDR3 region has the DNA TGTGCCAGCAGCTTGGGGCAGGGAAGGACTACCGGGGAGCTGTTTTTT.

The V and J genes are TRBV7-3 and TRBJ1-1; D is undetermined. The CDR3 is 16 amino acids. Trimming took 5 bases from V and 2 from J, leaving 18 bases between them. CDR1 and CDR2 (germline): SGHTA, FQGTGA. In DNA form, the CDR3 reads TGTGCCAGCAGCCCCCAAGGCGGACCCCGTAACACTGAAGCTTTCTTT. It is translated as CASSPQGGPRNTEAFF.

The chain carries TRBV30 and TRBJ2-3, with TRBD2 identical over 12 bases. CDR1 and CDR2 (germline): GTSNPN, SVGIG (reference sequence). The CDR3 runs 22 residues. V shed 1 base, J shed 0 bases, and the junction held 20 bases outside the gene matches. The CDR3 nucleotides read TGTGCCTGGAGTGGGGTGGGCCCTCGACTAGCGGGGGATGGGGCTAGCACAGATACGCAGTATTTT. Residues: CAWSGVGPRLAGDGASTDTQYF.

About this clone itself: In the same sample, other DNA sequences code for this CDR3. The V call is TRBV5-8, the J call TRBJ2-5, with TRBD1 as a possible D gene (6 bases). The ends were cut back, 5 bases at V and 5 bases at J, with 13 bases in the middle. Germline CDR1 reads SGHTS; CDR2 reads YDEGEE. There are 13 residues in the CDR3. This CDR3 is CASRRGTQETQYF. CDR3 DNA: TGTGCCAGCAGAAGGGGGACGCAGGAGACCCAGTACTTC.

The V call is TRBV5-4, the J call TRBJ1-6; TRBD1 matches at 10 bases. Germline V gene data show CDR1 as SGHNT and CDR2 as YYREEE (reference sequence). The V segment lost 4 bases and the J segment 9 bases; nucleotides outside the gene matches: 7. The CDR3 is 15 residues long. In DNA form, the CDR3 reads TGTGCCAGCAGCCAAGGGACAGGGGAGGCTTCACCCCTCCACTTT. Amino acid sequence: CASSQGTGEASPLHF.

Comment on this clone: This sample also contains other DNA sequences that code for the same CDR3. The chain is built from TRBV6-1 and TRBJ2-5; 10 bases match TRBD2. Germline CDR1 MNHNS, CDR2 SASEGT. CDR3 size: 15 residues. Trimming removed 2 bases from V and 1 base from J; junction bases left unmatched: 1. This chain's CDR3 is CASSELAGGQETQYF. CDR3 DNA sequence: TGTGCCAGCAGTGAATTAGCGGGGGGCCAAGAGACCCAGTACTTC.

The rearrangement joins TRBV6-5 to TRBJ1-1; no firm D call. Germline V gene data show CDR1 as MNHEY and CDR2 as SVGAGI. V was trimmed by 6 bases and J by 1 base, leaving 6 bases between them. The CDR3 contains 12 residues. CDR3 in amino acids: CASRHRNTEAFF. The DNA for the CDR3 is TGTGCCAGCAGGCACAGGAACACTGAAGCTTTCTTT.

V usage is TRBV6-1 and J usage is TRBJ1-6, with D tentatively TRBD1 (6 bases). CDR1 is MNHNS, CDR2 SASEGT, per germline. The CDR3 is 12 residues long. The V and J ends lost 9 bases and 9 bases respectively, with 12 bases between them. CDR3 protein: CASTGYVSPLHF. The CDR3 bases are TGTGCCAGTACAGGGTATGTTTCACCCCTCCACTTT.

The J gene is TRBJ2-3, the V gene TRBV5-1; D is unresolved. V was trimmed by 0 bases and J by 6 bases, leaving 11 bases between them. Germline V CDR1 and CDR2: SGHRS, YFSETQ. CDR3 length: 14 residues. The CDR3 sequence is CASSLGGFGDTQYF. The CDR3 DNA follows: TGCGCCAGCAGCTTGGGCGGTTTTGGGGATACGCAGTATTTT.

V is TRBV6-1 and J is TRBJ1-2; D gene ambiguous. The CDR3 is 13 amino acids. Trimming stripped 4 bases from V and 0 bases from J, with 6 bases between. The germline gives CDR1 MNHNS, CDR2 SASEGT. This chain's CDR3 is CASSGVPNYGYTF. The DNA for the CDR3 is TGTGCCAGCAGTGGGGTGCCTAACTATGGCTACACCTTC.

This chain links TRBV5-1 with TRBJ2-2; 9 bases line up with TRBD1. The V gene's germline CDR1 is SGHRS and CDR2 YFSETQ. Trimming took 8 bases from V and 5 from J; bases not matched to a gene: 13. The CDR3 has 16 residues. The CDR3 region has the DNA TGCGCCAGTCTAGACCCGGGACAGGGAAGAACCGGGGAGCTGTTTTTT. The encoded protein is CASLDPGQGRTGELFF.

The CDR3 loop is CASSRGRTTGELFF. The CDR3 region has the DNA TGCGCCAGCAGCAGAGGACGGACCACCGGGGAGCTGTTTTTT. The rearrangement uses TRBV5-1 and TRBJ2-2; no clear D. CDR3 size: 14 residues. Germline lookup yields CDR1 SGHRS and CDR2 YFSETQ. Trimming cost V 4 bases and J 4 bases, with 11 bases left between them.

This sequence joins TRBV11-2 and TRBJ2-1; 10 bases agree with TRBD1. J lost 4 bases, V lost 6 bases, and 9 bases had no gene match. There are 16 residues in the CDR3. Per the germline V gene, CDR1 is SGHAT and CDR2 is FQNNGV. The CDR3 spells CASRYRDRGFYNEQFF. The CDR3 DNA follows: TGTGCCAGCAGGTATAGGGACAGGGGATTTTACAATGAGCAGTTCTTC.

The genes are TRBV5-1 and TRBJ2-7, with D possibly being TRBD2 (6 bases). Germline CDR1 is SGHRS and CDR2 is YFSETQ. Deletions cut 4 bases from V and 2 bases from J, with 22 bases between. The CDR3 runs 17 residues. The CDR3 reads CASSPGGVEGWAYEQYF. The CDR3 DNA follows: TGCGCCAGCAGCCCAGGTGGGGTGGAGGGATGGGCCTACGAGCAGTACTTC.